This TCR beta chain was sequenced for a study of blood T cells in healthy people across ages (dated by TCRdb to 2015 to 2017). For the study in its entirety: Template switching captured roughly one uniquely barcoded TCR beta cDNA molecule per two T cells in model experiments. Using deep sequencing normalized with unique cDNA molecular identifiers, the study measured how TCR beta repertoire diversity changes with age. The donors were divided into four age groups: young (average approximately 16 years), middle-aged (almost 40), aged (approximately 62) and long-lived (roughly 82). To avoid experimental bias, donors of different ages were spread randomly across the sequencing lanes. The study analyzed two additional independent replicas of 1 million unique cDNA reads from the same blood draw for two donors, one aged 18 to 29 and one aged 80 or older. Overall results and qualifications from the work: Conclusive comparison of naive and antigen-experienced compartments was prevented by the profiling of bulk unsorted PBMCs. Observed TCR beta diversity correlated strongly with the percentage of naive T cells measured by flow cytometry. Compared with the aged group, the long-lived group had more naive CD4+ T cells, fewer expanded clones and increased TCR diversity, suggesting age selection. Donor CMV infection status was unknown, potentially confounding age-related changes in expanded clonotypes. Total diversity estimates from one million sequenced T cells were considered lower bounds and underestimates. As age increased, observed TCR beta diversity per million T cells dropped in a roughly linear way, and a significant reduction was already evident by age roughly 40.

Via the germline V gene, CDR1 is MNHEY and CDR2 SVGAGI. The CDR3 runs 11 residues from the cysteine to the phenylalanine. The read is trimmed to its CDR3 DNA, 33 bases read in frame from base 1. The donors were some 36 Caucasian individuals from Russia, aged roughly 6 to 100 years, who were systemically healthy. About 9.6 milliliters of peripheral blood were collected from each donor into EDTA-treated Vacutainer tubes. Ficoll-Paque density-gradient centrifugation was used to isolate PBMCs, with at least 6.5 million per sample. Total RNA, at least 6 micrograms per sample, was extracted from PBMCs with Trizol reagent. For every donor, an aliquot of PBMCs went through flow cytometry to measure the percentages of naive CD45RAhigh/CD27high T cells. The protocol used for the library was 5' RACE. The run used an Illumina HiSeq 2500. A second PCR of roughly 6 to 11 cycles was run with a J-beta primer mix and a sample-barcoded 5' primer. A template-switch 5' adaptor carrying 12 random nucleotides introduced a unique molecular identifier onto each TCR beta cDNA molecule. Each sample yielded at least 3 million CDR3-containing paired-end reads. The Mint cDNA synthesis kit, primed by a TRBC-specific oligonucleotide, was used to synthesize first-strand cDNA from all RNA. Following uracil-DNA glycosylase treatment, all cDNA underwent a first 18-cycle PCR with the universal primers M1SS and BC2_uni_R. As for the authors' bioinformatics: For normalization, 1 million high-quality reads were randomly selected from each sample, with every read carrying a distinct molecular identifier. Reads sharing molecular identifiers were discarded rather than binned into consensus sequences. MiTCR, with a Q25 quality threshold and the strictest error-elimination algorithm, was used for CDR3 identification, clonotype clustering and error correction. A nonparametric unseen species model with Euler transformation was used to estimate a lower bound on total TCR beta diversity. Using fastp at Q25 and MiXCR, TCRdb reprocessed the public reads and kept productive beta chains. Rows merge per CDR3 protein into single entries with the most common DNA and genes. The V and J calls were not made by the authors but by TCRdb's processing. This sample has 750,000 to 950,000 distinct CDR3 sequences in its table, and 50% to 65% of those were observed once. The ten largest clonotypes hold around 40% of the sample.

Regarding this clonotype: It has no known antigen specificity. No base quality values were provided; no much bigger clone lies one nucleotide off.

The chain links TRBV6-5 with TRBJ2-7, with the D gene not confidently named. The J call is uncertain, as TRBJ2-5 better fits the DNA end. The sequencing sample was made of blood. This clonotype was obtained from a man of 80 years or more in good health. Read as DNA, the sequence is TGTGCCAGCAGAAAGGAGGAGACCCAGTACTTC. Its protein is CASRKEETQYF.